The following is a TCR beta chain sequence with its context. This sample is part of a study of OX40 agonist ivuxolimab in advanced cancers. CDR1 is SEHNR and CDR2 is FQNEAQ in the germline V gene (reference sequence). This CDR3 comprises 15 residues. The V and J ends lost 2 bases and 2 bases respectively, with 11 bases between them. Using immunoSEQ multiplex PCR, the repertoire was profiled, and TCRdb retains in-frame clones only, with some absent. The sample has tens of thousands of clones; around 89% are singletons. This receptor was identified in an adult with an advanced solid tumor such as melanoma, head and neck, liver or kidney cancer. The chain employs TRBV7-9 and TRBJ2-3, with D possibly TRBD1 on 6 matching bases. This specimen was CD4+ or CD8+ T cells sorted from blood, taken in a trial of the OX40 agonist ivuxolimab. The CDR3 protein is CASSLLQGDTDTQYF. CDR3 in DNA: TGTGCCAGCAGCTTATTACAGGGAGACACAGATACGCAGTATTTT.